This T cell receptor (beta chain) was sequenced for a study of T cells in Graves' hyperthyroidism and ophthalmopathy. V was cut by 2 bases and J by 1 base, with 15 bases left in between. The CDR3 is 16 residues long. Study-wide results and caveats: Most clonotypes expanded in the thyroid (above 0.001) were also present in blood.

Regions amplified from RNA transcripts were the TCR beta CDR3 regions. A first-round RT-PCR of the TCR CDR3 used the HTBI primer set. TCRdb re-called the multiplex PCR reads through MiXCR, storing one row per CDR3 protein. The data hold 600,000 to 700,000 distinct CDR3 sequences, with approximately 42% observed a single time. This clonotype has just a few counts. Antigen specificity is unknown. The TCR originated in an adult man with Graves' disease, either hyperthyroidism or ophthalmopathy (not recorded which). The chain has TRBV12-3 or TRBV12-4 and TRBJ2-7; D is perhaps TRBD1 or TRBD2 (5 bases each). The specimen sequenced was peripheral blood or thyroid tissue (not recorded which). In nucleotides, the CDR3 is TGTGCCAGCAGTTTAAAGGGACGGTCCCCATCCTACGAGCAGTACTTC. It specifies CASSLKGRSPSYEQYF.